This T cell receptor (beta chain) was identified in a study of tumor and adjacent non-tumor tissue in lung cancer. The template was RNA from unsorted bulk tissue. The normal lung tissue was taken more than 3 cm from the tumor edge. Study results and caveats: Patients with more diverse tumor TCRs had worse survival.

The CDR3 extends over 13 amino acids. The junction had 4 bases not matched to a gene; V was cut back by 5 bases and J by 4 bases. Three rounds of nested PCR, following a modified ARM-PCR protocol, produced the TCRbeta library. TCRdb reanalysed the multiplex PCR reads using MiXCR and keeps one entry per CDR3 protein. The top ten clones hold around 20% of a sample with over 100,000 distinct CDR3 sequences, 60% to 80% of them seen once. On this clonotype itself: Its antigen is unknown. A much larger clone differs from this one at a single base, so this may be a read error.

The source material was distant non-tumor lung tissue. The sequence came from a man in his sixties with non-small cell lung cancer. The rearrangement links TRBV12-3 or TRBV12-4 to TRBJ1-1; 7 bases map to TRBD1. The CDR3, as DNA: TGTGCCAGCAGTCTGACAGGGCTCACTGAAGCTTTCTTT. This translates into CASSLTGLTEAFF.